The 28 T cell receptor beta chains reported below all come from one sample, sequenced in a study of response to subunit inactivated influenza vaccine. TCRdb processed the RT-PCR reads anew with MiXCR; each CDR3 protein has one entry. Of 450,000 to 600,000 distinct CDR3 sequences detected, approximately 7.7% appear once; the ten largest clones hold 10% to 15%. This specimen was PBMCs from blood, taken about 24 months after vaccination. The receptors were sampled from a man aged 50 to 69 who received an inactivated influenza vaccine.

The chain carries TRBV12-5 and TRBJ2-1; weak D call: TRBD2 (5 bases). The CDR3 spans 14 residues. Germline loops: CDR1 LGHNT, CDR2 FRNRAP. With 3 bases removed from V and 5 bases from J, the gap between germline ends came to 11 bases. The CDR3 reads CASGLGGPNNEQFF. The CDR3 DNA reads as TGTGCTAGTGGTTTAGGCGGGCCGAACAATGAGCAGTTCTTC.

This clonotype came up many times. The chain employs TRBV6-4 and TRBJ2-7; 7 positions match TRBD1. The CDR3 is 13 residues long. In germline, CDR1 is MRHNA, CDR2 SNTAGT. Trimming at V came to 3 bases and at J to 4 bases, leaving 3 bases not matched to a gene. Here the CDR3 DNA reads TGTGCCAGCAGTGATGACAGGGAGTACGAGCAGTACTTC. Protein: CASSDDREYEQYF.

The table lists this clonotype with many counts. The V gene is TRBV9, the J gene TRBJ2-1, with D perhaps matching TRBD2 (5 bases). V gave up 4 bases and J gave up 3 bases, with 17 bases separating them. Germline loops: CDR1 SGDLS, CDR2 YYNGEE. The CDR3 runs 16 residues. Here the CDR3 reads CASSPAALSVYNEQFF. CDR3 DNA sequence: TGTGCCAGCAGCCCTGCTGCACTTAGCGTCTACAATGAGCAGTTCTTC.

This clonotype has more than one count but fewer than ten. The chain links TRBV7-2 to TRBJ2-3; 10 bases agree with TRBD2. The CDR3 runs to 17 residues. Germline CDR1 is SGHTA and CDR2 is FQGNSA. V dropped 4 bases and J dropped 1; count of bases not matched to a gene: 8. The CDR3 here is CASSYSAGTSGTDTQYF. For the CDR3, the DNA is TGTGCCAGCAGCTACTCTGCCGGGACTAGCGGCACAGATACGCAGTATTTT.

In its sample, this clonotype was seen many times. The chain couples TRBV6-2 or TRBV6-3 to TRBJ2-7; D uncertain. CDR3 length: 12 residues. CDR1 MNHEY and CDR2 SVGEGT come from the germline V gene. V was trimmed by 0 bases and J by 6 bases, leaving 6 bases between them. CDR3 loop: CASSYSIGEQYF. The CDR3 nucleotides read TGTGCCAGCAGTTACTCTATTGGCGAGCAGTACTTC.

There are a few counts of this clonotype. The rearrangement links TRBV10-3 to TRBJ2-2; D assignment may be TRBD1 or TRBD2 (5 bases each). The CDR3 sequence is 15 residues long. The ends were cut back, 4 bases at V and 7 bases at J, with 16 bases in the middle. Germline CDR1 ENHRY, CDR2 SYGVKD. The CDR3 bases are TGTGCCATCAGTGCCGGGGCTAGGTCGGGCGGGGAGCTGTTTTTT. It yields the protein CAISAGARSGGELFF.

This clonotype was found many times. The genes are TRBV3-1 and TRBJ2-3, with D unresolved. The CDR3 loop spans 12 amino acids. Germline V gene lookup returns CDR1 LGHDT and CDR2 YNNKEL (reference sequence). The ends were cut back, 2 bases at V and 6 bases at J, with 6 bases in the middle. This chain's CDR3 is CASSQIRDTQYF. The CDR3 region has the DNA TGTGCCAGCAGCCAAATTCGGGATACGCAGTATTTT.

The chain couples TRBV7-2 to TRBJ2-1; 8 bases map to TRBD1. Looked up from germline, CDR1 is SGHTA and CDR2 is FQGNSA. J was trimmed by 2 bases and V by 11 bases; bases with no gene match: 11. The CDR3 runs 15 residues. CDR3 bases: TGTGCCGGAGCCTTGCTCAGGGGGCCCTACAATGAGCAGTTCTTC. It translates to CAGALLRGPYNEQFF.

CDR3 residues: CASSQGGQHSNQPQHF. CDR3 in DNA: TGCGCCAGCAGCCAAGGGGGACAACATAGCAATCAGCCCCAGCATTTT. The chain employs TRBV4-1 and TRBJ1-5; D is perhaps TRBD1 (6 bases). This CDR3 spans 16 amino acids. The germline V gene has CDR1 MGHRA and CDR2 YSYEKL. Trimming stripped 1 base from V and 0 bases from J, with 10 bases between.

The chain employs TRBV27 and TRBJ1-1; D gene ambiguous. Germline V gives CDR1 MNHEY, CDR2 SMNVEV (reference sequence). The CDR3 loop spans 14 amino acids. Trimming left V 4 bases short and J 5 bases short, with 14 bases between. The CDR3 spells CASSSEGIGTEAFF. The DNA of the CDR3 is TGTGCCAGCAGTTCAGAAGGGATCGGTACTGAAGCTTTCTTT.

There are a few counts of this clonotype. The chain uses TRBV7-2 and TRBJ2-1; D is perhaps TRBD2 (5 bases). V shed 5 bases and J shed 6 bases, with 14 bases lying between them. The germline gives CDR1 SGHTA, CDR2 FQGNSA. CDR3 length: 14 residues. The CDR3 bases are TGTGCCAGCAGCCTATCTATGGGGAGCAATGAGCAGTTCTTC. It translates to CASSLSMGSNEQFF.

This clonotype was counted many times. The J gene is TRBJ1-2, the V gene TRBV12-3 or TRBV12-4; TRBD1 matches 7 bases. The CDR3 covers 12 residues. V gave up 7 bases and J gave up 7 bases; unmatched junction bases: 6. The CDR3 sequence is CASTMAGGGYTF. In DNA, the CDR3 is TGTGCCAGCACCATGGCAGGGGGTGGCTACACCTTC.

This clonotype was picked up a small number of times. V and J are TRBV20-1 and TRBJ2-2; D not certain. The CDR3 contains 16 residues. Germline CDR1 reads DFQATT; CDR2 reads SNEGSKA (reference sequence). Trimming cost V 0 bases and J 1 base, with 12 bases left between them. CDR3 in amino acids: CSARDPGFRNTGELFF. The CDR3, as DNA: TGCAGTGCTAGAGACCCCGGGTTCAGGAACACCGGGGAGCTGTTTTTT.

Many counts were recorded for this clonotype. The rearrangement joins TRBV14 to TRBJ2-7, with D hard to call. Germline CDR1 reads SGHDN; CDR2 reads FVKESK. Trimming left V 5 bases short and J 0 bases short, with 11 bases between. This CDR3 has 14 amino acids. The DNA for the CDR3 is TGTGCCAGCAGCGAAGGCCGCGTCTCCTACGAGCAGTACTTC. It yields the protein CASSEGRVSYEQYF. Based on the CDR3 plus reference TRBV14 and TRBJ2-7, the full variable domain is EAGVTQFPSHSVIEKGQTVTLRCDPISGHDNLYWYRRVMGKEIKFLLHFVKESKQDESGMPNNRFLAERTGGTYSTLKVQPAELEDSGVYFCASSEGRVSYEQYFGPGTRLTVT.

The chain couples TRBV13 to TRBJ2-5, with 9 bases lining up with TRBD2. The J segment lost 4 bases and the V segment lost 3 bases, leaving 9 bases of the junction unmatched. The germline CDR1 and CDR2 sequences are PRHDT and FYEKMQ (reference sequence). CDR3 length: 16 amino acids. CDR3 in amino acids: CASSFPSWREGETQYF. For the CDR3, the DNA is TGTGCCAGCAGCTTCCCCTCTTGGCGGGAGGGAGAGACCCAGTACTTC.

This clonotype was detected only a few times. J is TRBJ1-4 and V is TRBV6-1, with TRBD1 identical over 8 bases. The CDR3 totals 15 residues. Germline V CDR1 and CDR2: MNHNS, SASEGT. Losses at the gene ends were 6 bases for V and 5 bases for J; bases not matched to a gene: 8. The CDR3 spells CASSRGTGPNEKLFF. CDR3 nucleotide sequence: TGTGCCAGCAGCCGTGGGACAGGACCGAATGAAAAACTGTTTTTT.

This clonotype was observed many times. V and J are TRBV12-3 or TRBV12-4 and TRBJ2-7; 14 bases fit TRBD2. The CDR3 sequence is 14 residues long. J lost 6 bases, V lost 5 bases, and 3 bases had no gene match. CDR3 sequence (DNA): TGTGCCAGCAGTCGACTAGCGGGAGGGTCCGAGCAGTACTTC. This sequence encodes CASSRLAGGSEQYF.

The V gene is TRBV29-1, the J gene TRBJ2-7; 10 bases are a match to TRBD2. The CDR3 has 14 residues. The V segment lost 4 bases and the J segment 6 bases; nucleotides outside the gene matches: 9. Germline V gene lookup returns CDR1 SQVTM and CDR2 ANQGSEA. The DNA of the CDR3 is TGCAGCGTTGCGATCAGCGGGAGGGCGTCCGAGCAGTACTTC. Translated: CSVAISGRASEQYF.

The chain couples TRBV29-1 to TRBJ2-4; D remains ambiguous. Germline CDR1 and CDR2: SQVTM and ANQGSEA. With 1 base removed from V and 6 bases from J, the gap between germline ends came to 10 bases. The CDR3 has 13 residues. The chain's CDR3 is CSVEVVGRNIQYF. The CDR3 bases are TGCAGCGTTGAAGTGGTCGGTAGAAACATTCAGTACTTC.

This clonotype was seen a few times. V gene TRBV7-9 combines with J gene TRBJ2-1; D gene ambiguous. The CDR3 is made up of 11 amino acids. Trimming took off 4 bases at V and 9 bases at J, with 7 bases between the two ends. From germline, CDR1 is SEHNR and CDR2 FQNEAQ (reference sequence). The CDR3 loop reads CASSWSFEQFF. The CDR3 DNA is TGTGCCAGCAGCTGGAGCTTTGAGCAGTTCTTC.

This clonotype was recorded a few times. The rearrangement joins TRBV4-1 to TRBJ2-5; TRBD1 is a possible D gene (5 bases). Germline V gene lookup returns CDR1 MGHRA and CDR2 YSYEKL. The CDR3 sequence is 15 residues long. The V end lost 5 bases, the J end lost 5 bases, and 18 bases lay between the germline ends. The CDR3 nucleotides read TGCGCCAGCAGCGGTCCCGGCAGGGTGATGGAGACCCAGTACTTC. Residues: CASSGPGRVMETQYF.

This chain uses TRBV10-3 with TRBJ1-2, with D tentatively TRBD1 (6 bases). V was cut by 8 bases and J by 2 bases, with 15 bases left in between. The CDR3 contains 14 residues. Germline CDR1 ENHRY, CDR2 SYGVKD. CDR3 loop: CAIQDPTGNYGYTF. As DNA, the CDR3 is TGTGCCATCCAAGACCCGACAGGAAACTATGGCTACACCTTC.

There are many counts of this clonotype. CDR3 coding DNA: TGTGCCAGCAGTCCCCAACGGCAGAACAATGAGCAGTTCTTC. Amino acids: CASSPQRQNNEQFF. The rearrangement links TRBV5-6 to TRBJ2-1; D not resolved. Trimming left V 5 bases short and J 5 bases short, with 14 bases between. The CDR3 spans 14 residues. CDR1 is SGHDT and CDR2 is YYEEEE in the germline V gene.

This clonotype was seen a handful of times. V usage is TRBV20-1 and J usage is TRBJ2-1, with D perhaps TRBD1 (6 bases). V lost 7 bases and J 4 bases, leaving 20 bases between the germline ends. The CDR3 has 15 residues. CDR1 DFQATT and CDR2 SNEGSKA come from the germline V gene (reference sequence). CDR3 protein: CSVVTGKKEYNEQFF. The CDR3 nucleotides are TGCAGTGTGGTCACAGGGAAAAAAGAATACAATGAGCAGTTCTTC.

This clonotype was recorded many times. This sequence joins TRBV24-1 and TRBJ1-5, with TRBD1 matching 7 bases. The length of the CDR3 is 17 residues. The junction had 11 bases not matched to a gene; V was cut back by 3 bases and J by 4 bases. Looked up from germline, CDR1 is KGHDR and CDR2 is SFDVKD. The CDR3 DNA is TGTGCCACCAGTGATCCGGCCAAGGGGACAGATAATCAGCCCCAGCATTTT. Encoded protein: CATSDPAKGTDNQPQHF.

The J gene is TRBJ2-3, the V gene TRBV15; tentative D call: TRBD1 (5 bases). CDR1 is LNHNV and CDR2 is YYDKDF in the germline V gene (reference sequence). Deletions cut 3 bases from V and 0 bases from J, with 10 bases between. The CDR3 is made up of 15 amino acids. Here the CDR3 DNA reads TGTGCCACCAGCAGTGGGGCAGCTAGCACAGATACGCAGTATTTT. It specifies CATSSGAASTDTQYF. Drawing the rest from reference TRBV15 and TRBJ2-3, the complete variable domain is DAMVIQNPRYQVTQFGKPVTLSCSQTLNHNVMYWYQQKSSQAPKLLFHYYDKDFNNEADTPDNFQSRRPNTSFCFLDIRSPGLGDTAMYLCATSSGAASTDTQYFGPGTRLTVL.

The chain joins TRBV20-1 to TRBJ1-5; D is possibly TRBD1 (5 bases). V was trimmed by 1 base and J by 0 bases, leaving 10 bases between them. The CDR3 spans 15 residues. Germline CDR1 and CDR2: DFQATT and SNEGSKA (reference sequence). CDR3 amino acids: CSARAGGYSNQPQHF. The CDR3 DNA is TGCAGTGCTAGAGCTGGGGGTTATAGCAATCAGCCCCAGCATTTT.

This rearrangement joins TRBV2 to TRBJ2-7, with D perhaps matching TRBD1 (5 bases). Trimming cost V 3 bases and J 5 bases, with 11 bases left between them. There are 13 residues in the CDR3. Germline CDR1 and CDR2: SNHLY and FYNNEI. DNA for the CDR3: TGTGCCAGCAGTGAGGTAGGGGTGAACGAGCAGTACTTC. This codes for CASSEVGVNEQYF.